Below, one T cell receptor (beta chain) is given with its context. Profiled with immunoSEQ multiplex PCR; TCRdb holds only in-frame clones, not every one. Of about 410,000 clones listed, about 89% are singletons. The data stem from a study of blood T cell repertoires in COVID-19. The CDR3 totals 17 residues. The trim removed 4 bases at V and 7 bases at J, leaving 16 bases unmatched. Germline CDR1 is MDHEN and CDR2 is SYDVKM. This clonotype was obtained from a woman between 35 and 50 years old with COVID-19, enrolled during active disease. The chain uses TRBV28 and TRBJ1-2; the match to TRBD1 covers 9 bases. Sequenced: peripheral blood. In DNA, the CDR3 is TGTGCCAGCAGTTCTTTTACTACAGGGGGCTTAAAACGTGGCTACACCTTC. Translation: CASSSFTTGGLKRGYTF.